The source of this T cell receptor (beta chain) is a study of T cell clonotyping in hematopoietic cell transplantation (dated by TCRdb to 2020 to 2023). About the full investigation: In the study, around 140 blood samples were gathered from a few dozen consecutive transplant recipients and their related donors. Recruitment of patients was conducted between late 2015 and January 2017, and follow-up was continued until late 2020 or death.

Sequences GTSNPN (CDR1) and SVGIG (CDR2) are obtained from the germline V gene (reference sequence). At the junction V is shortened by 2 bases and J by 5 bases, with 10 bases in between. The CDR3 holds 13 amino acids from the cysteine to the phenylalanine. Solely the CDR3 DNA is kept, with 39 bases framed from the first base. The immunoSEQ assay, a bias-controlled multiplex PCR with V- and J-specific primers, was used to amplify TCR beta CDR3 regions from genomic DNA. In a second PCR step, a proprietary barcode and Illumina adapter sequences were attached to the CDR3 amplicons. An Illumina MiSeq instrument was used for sequencing of the CDR3 libraries. The paper's processing steps were these. Export and quality control were performed with immunoSEQ Analyzer 3.0, and downstream analyses were performed with R Bioconductor and Immunarch. Only productive rearrangements within the normalized downsampled data set were used in the calculation of repertoire metrics. In the normalized cohort, a clonotype counted as pathologically expanded if the clonotype was larger than 5 templates. The Inverse Simpson Index was used to measure repertoire diversity. The non-normalized data set was used for CMV-specificity analyses so that all clonotypes could be captured. This is the immuneACCESS table as TCRdb keeps it, with only in-frame sequences that have V and J called. A part of the clones is gone; compared with another copy, unresolved V genes explain less than half, and the rest is unexplained. V and J calls and clone size are given by that table; D and trimming were obtained from the DNA. The sample data list around 4,000 clones, and about 94% of these were observed just once. More than 4.5% of the sample is held by the ten biggest clonotypes.

The time point label here, explained by the study, means: 30 days after allo-HCT. Blood from recipients was drawn roughly 28 days before transplant, then again at days 30, 100 and 180 after transplant. Using Nuclei Lysis Solution, genomic DNA was extracted from unfractionated peripheral blood mononuclear cells that were either fresh or cryopreserved. Summary of the overall study and its limitations: Just a small fraction of recipient repertoires overlapped with donor repertoires, and more than 95% appeared de novo at the given depth. The sample size was limited and the cells went unsorted, which meant the CD4 and CD8 repertoire contributions could not be told apart. Recipient TCR diversity fell after transplant, with pathologically expanded clonotypes rising progressively from day 30 to day 180. Donor and pretransplant recipient Inverse Simpson Index values predicted broader posttransplant TCR repertoire diversity.

With respect to this clone: Its specific antigen is unknown. Base quality data are lacking; no much larger clone is found one base away.

The material was peripheral blood mononuclear cells, obtained 30 days after allogeneic stem cell transplant. This receptor was taken from a male patient aged 70 to 80 who had an allogeneic stem cell transplant from an unrelated donor, so T cells may come from the graft donor. Some clones in this sample may be carry-over from other donors' samples. The chain is encoded by TRBV30 joined to TRBJ2-1; no confident D gene assignment can be made. The sequenced DNA is TGTGCCTGGAGTCCCAATACGGACAATGAGCAGTTCTTC. Protein translation: CAWSPNTDNEQFF.